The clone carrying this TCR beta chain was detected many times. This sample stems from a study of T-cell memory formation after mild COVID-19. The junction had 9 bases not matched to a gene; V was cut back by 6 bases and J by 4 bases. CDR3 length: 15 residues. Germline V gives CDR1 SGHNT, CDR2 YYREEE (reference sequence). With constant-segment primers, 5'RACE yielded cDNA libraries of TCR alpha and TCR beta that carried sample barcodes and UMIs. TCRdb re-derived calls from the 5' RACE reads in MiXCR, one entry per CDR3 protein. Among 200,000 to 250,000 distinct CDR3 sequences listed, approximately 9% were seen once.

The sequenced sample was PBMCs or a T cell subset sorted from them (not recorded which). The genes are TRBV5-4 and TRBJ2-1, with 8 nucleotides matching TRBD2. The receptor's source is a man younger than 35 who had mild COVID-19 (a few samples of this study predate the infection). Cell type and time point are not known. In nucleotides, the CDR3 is TGTGCCAGCACTGAGTCGGCGGGGGGATACAATGAGCAGTTCTTC. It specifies CASTESAGGYNEQFF.